These 9 T cell receptor beta chains were all obtained from the same sample, sequenced in a study of technical replicates of blood from several donors. Only in-frame clones appear in the TCRdb table, and some are missing; sequencing was by immunoSEQ multiplex PCR. This table has tens of thousands of clones, roughly 89% appearing once. Sequenced material: T cells isolated from PBMCs. These receptors were taken from a human donor in good health.

The chain joins TRBV5-1 to TRBJ1-2; the D is unclear. The CDR3 has 13 residues. Trimming shortened V by 2 bases and J by 4 bases, and 9 bases separated the two germline ends. The V gene's germline CDR1 is SGHRS and CDR2 YFSETQ. Here the CDR3 reads CASSFEFFYGYTF. The CDR3 DNA follows: TGCGCCAGCAGCTTCGAGTTCTTCTATGGCTACACCTTC.

This chain connects TRBV4-2 to TRBJ2-2, with 7 positions matching TRBD2. Germline lookup yields CDR1 LGHNA and CDR2 YNFKEQ. CDR3 length equals 14 residues. V lost 6 bases to trimming and J lost 3 bases; unmatched junction nucleotides: 4. The CDR3 is CASRVAGDTGELFF. The DNA of the CDR3 is TGTGCCAGCAGGGTAGCGGGCGACACCGGGGAGCTGTTTTTT.

V usage is TRBV4-3 and J usage is TRBJ1-1; 7 bases are shared with TRBD1. The CDR3 runs to 14 residues. J gave up 6 bases and V 4 bases, and 8 bases lay outside the gene matches. Germline CDR1 LGHNA, CDR2 YSLEER. This CDR3 is CASSPTGQIAEAFF. In DNA, the CDR3 is TGCGCCAGCAGCCCTACGGGACAGATCGCTGAAGCTTTCTTT.

The V and J genes are TRBV7-2 and TRBJ2-5; 7 bases match TRBD2. Losses at the gene ends were 5 bases for V and 4 bases for J; bases not matched to a gene: 7. Germline assignment: CDR1 SGHTA and CDR2 FQGNSA. This CDR3 is 14 amino acids long. The CDR3, as DNA: TGTGCCAGCAGCCTAGAGGGCGGGAGAGAGACCCAGTACTTC. It encodes CASSLEGGRETQYF.

This sequence joins TRBV27 and TRBJ1-2, with D perhaps TRBD1 (5 bases). The V end lost 3 bases, the J end lost 4 bases, and 9 bases lay between the germline ends. The germline V gene encodes CDR1 MNHEY and CDR2 SMNVEV (reference sequence). The CDR3 is made up of 13 amino acids. The CDR3 is CASSFDSLYGYTF. DNA for the CDR3: TGTGCCAGCAGTTTTGACAGCCTCTATGGCTACACCTTC.

The chain uses TRBV7-9 and TRBJ1-2; no reliable D call. Per germline, CDR1 SEHNR and CDR2 FQNEAQ (reference sequence). This CDR3 region has 15 residues. V dropped 1 base and J dropped 2 bases, with 11 bases sitting between them. In DNA form, the CDR3 reads TGTGCCAGCAGCTTAGATGCGGTGCCAAACTATGGCTACACCTTC. Protein sequence: CASSLDAVPNYGYTF. The full variable domain, rest sourced from reference TRBV7-9 and TRBJ1-2, is DTGVSQNPRHKITKRGQNVTFRCDPISEHNRLYWYRQTLGQGPEFLTYFQNEAQLEKSRLLSDRFSAERPKGSFSTLEIQRTEQGDSAMYLCASSLDAVPNYGYTFGSGTRLTVV.

The chain combines TRBV9 with TRBJ2-1, with 7 nucleotides matching TRBD2. With 4 bases clipped from V and 4 bases from J, the junction kept 8 bases outside the gene matches. CDR1 is SGDLS, CDR2 YYNGEE, per germline. The CDR3 is 15 amino acids. CDR3 sequence: CASSPQGAGYNEQFF. CDR3 coding DNA: TGTGCCAGCAGCCCCCAGGGAGCGGGGTACAATGAGCAGTTCTTC.

This chain uses TRBV11-3 with TRBJ1-1; TRBD1 might be the D (6 bases). Germline V CDR1 and CDR2: SGHNT, YENEEA. CDR3 size: 12 residues. V was pared by 4 bases and J by 7 bases, with 10 bases between. The CDR3 reads CASSSPTGEAFF. The CDR3 DNA reads TGTGCCAGCAGCTCCCCGACAGGTGAAGCTTTCTTT. The full variable domain, with the rest looked up from reference TRBV11-3 and TRBJ1-1, is EAGVVQSPRYKIIEKKQPVAFWCNPISGHNTLYWYLQNLGQGPELLIRYENEEAVDDSQLPKDRFSAERLKGVDSTLKIQPAELGDSAVYLCASSSPTGEAFFGQGTRLTVV.

V usage is TRBV14 and J usage is TRBJ2-2, with TRBD2 matching over 12 bases. Germline CDR1 and CDR2: SGHDN and FVKESK. The CDR3 contains 16 residues. After removal of 4 bases from V and 6 bases from J, the junction contained 6 bases not matched to a gene. CDR3 region: CASSPRLAGVAGELFF. In nucleotides, the CDR3 is TGTGCCAGCAGCCCCAGACTAGCGGGAGTTGCCGGGGAGCTGTTTTTT.